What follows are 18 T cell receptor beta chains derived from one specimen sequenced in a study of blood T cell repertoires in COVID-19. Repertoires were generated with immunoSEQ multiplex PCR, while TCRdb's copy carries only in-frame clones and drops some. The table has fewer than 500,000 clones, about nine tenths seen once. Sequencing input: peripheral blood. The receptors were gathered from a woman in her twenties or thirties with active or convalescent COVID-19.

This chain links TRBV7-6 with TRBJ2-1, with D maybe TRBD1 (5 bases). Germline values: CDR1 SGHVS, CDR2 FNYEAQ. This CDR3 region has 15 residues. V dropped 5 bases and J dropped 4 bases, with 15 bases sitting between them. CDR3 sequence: CASSVNQGTYNEQFF. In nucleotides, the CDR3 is TGTGCCAGCAGCGTCAACCAGGGAACTTACAATGAGCAGTTCTTC. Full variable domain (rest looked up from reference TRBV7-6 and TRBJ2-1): GAGVSQSPRYKVTKRGQDVALRCDPISGHVSLYWYRQALGQGPEFLTYFNYEAQQDKSGLPNDRFSAERPEGSISTLTIQRTEQRDSAMYRCASSVNQGTYNEQFFGPGTRLTVL.

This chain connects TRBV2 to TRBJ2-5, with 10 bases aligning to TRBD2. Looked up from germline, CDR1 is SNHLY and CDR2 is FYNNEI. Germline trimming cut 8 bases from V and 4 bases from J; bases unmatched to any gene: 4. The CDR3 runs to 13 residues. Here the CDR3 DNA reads TGTGCCAGCGAAGCGGGGGGGCTAGAGACCCAGTACTTC. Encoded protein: CASEAGGLETQYF.

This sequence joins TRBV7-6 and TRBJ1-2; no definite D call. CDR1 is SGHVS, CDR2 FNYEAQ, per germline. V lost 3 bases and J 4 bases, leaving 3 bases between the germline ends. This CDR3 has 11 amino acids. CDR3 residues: CASSLSYGYTF. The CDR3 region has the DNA TGTGCCAGCAGCTTGAGCTATGGCTACACCTTC. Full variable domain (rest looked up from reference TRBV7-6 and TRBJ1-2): GAGVSQSPRYKVTKRGQDVALRCDPISGHVSLYWYRQALGQGPEFLTYFNYEAQQDKSGLPNDRFSAERPEGSISTLTIQRTEQRDSAMYRCASSLSYGYTFGSGTRLTVV.

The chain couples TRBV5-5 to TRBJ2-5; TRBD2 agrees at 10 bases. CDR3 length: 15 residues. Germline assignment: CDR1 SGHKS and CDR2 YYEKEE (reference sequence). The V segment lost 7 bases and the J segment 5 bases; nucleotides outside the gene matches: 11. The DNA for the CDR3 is TGTGCCAGCCTGGAAGGGACTAGCGTATATGAGACCCAGTACTTC. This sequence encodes CASLEGTSVYETQYF.

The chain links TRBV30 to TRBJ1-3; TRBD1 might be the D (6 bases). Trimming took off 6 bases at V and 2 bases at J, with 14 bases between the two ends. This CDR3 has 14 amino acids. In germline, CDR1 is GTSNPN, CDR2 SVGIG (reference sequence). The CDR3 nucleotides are TGTGCCTGTTCGCCGACAGGAGCTGGAAACACCATATATTTT. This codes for CACSPTGAGNTIYF.

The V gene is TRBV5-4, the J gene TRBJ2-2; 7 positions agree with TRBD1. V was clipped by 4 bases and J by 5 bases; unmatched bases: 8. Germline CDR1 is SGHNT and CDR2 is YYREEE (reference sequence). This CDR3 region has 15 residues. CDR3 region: CASSRGQGETGELFF. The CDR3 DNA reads TGTGCCAGCAGCCGGGGCCAGGGGGAAACCGGGGAGCTGTTTTTT.

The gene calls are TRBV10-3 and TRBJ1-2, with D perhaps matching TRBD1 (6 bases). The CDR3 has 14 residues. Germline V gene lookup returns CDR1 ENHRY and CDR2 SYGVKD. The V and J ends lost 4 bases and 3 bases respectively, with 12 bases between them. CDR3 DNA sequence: TGTGCCATCAGTGTACAGGGTGAGGACTATGGCTACACCTTC. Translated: CAISVQGEDYGYTF.

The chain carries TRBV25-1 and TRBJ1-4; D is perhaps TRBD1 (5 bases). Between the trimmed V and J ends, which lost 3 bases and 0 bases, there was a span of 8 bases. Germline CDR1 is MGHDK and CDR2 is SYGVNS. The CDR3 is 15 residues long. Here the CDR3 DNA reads TGTGCCAGCAGTGATCAGGGTACAACTAATGAAAAACTGTTTTTT. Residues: CASSDQGTTNEKLFF.

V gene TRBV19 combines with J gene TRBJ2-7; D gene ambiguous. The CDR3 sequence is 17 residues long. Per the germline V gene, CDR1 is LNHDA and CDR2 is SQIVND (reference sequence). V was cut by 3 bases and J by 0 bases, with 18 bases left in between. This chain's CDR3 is CASSINGLSHTSYEQYF. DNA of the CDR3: TGTGCCAGTAGTATCAATGGGCTTTCCCACACCTCCTACGAGCAGTACTTC.

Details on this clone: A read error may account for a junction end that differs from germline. CDR3 DNA sequence: TGCAGCGTTGTAGGTAGCGGGAGGTCTGAATTCTTC. Its protein product is CSVVGSGRSEFF. The chain employs TRBV29-1 and TRBJ2-7, with 10 bases identical to TRBD2. The CDR3 contains 12 residues. Germline V gene data show CDR1 as SQVTM and CDR2 as ANQGSEA.

CDR3 region: CAIGFGENSPLHF. In DNA, the CDR3 is TGTGCCATCGGGTTCGGGGAGAATTCACCCCTCCACTTT. This chain connects TRBV10-3 to TRBJ1-6, with no clear D. Germline CDR1 reads ENHRY; CDR2 reads SYGVKD. The CDR3 runs to 13 residues. The V gene lost 8 bases and the J gene lost 7 bases, with 12 bases spanning the gap.

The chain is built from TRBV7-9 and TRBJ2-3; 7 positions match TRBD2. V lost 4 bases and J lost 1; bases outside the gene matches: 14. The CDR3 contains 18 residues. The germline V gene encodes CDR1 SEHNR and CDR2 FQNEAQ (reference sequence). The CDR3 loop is CASSSLAGTTPGTDTQYF. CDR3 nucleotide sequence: TGTGCCAGCAGCTCCCTCGCCGGGACTACCCCAGGCACAGATACGCAGTATTTT.

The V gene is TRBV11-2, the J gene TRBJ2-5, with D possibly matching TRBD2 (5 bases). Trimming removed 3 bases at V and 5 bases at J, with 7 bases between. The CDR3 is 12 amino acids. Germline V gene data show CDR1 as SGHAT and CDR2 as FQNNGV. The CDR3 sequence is CASSLSSETQYF. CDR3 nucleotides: TGTGCCAGCAGCTTGTCTAGCGAGACCCAGTACTTC. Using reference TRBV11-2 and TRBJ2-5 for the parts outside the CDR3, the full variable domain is EAGVAQSPRYKIIEKRQSVAFWCNPISGHATLYWYQQILGQGPKLLIQFQNNGVVDDSQLPKDRFSAERLKGVDSTLKIQPAKLEDSAVYLCASSLSSETQYFGPGTRLLVL.

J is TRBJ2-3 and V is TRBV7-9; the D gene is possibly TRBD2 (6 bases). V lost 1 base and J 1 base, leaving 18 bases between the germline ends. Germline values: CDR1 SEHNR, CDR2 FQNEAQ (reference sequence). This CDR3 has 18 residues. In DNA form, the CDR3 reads TGTGCCAGCAGCTTAGGATCGTCGCGGGAAAGGGGCACAGATACGCAGTATTTT. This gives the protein CASSLGSSRERGTDTQYF.

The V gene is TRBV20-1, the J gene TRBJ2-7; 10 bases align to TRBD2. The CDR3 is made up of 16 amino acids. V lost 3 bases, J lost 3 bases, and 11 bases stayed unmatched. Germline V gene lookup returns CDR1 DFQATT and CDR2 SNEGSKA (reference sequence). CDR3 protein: CSASGLAGDLGYEQYF. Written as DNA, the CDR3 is TGCAGTGCTAGTGGGCTAGCGGGAGATCTAGGCTACGAGCAGTACTTC.

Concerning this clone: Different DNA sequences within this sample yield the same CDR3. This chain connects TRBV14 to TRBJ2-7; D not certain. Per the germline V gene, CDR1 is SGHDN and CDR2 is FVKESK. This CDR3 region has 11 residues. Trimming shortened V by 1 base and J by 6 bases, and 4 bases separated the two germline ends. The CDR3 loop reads CASSQVSEQYF. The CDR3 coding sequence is TGTGCCAGCAGCCAAGTCAGCGAGCAGTACTTC.

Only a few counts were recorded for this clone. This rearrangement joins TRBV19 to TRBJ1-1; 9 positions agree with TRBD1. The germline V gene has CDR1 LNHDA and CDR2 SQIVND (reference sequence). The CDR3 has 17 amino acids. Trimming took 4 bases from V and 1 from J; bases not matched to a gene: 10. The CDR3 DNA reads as TGTGCCAGTAGTACCCGGGACAGGGCCGGATCGAACACTGAAGCTTTCTTT. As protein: CASSTRDRAGSNTEAFF.

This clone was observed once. CDR3 residues: CASSNPGQGNYGYTF. Written as DNA, the CDR3 is TGTGCCAGTAGTAACCCGGGACAGGGGAACTATGGCTACACCTTC. V is TRBV19 and J is TRBJ1-2, with TRBD1 matching over 10 bases. The V gene's germline CDR1 is LNHDA and CDR2 SQIVND (reference sequence). J was trimmed by 2 bases and V by 4 bases; bases with no gene match: 4. This CDR3 has 15 residues.